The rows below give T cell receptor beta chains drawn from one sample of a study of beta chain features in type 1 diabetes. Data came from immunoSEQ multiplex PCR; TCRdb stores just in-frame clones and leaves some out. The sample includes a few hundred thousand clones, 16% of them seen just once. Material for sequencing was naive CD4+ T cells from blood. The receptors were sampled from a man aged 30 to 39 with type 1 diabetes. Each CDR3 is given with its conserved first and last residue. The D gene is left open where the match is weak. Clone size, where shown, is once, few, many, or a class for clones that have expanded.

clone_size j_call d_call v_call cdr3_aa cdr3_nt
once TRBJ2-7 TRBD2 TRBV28 CASIIAGGHNEQYF TGTGCCAGCATTATAGCGGGAGGCCACAACGAGCAGTACTTC
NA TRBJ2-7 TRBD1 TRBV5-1 CASSWGQGYEQYF TGCGCCAGCAGCTGGGGACAGGGCTACGAGCAGTACTTC
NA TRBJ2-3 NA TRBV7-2 CASSLGQGHGTQYF TGTGCCAGCAGCTTAGGGCAGGGGCACGGTACGCAGTATTTT
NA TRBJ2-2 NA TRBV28 CASSTSMLTGELFF TGTGCCAGCAGCACGTCGATGCTTACCGGGGAGCTGTTTTTT
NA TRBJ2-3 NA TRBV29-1 CSVESGGKDTQYF TGCAGCGTTGAGTCCGGAGGAAAAGATACGCAGTATTTT
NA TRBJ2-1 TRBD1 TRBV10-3 CAIGRDRDNEQFF TGTGCCATCGGCCGGGACAGAGACAATGAGCAGTTCTTC
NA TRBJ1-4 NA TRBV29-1 CSVEEVEKLFF TGCAGCGTTGAAGAGGTTGAAAAACTGTTTTTT
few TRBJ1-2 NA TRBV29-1 CSVVAGAAGYTF TGCAGCGTTGTCGCGGGGGCAGCTGGCTACACCTTC
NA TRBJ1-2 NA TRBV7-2 CASSFDRFYGYTF TGTGCCAGCAGCTTCGACAGGTTCTATGGCTACACCTTC
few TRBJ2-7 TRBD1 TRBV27 CASSYGTGSTYEQYF TGTGCCAGCAGTTACGGGACAGGCTCTACCTACGAGCAGTACTTC
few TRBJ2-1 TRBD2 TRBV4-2 CASSPAGTSGFNEQFF TGTGCCAGCAGCCCGGCCGGGACTAGCGGCTTCAATGAGCAGTTCTTC
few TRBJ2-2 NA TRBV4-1 CASRAQGTGELFF TGCGCCAGCAGGGCGCAGGGGACCGGGGAGCTGTTTTTT
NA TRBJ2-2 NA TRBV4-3 CASSQNTSPNTGELFF TGCGCCAGCAGCCAGAATACTAGTCCGAACACCGGGGAGCTGTTTTTT
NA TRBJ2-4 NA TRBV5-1 CASSLIQSPKNIQYF TGCGCCAGCAGCCTAATCCAGTCTCCCAAAAACATTCAGTACTTC
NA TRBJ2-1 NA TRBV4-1 CASSQGGGSYNEQFF TGCGCCAGCAGCCAAGGAGGGGGCTCCTACAATGAGCAGTTCTTC
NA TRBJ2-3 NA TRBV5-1 CASSLVLRDSTDTQYF TGCGCCAGCAGCTTGGTACTTCGGGACAGCACAGATACGCAGTATTTT
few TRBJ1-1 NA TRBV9 CASSGRPRGLPKVLGTEAFF TGTGCCAGCAGCGGAAGACCTAGGGGCCTCCCGAAAGTCCTGGGGACTGAAGCTTTCTTT
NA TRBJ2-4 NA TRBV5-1 CASSAGRDIQYF TGCGCCAGCAGCGCCGGCAGGGACATTCAGTACTTC